The source of this T cell receptor (beta chain) is a study of T cell responses to AZD1222 COVID-19 vaccine. Turning to the study itself: Samples with a second dose at about 4 or about 12 weeks were pooled together.

J gave up 6 bases and V 6 bases, and 6 bases lay outside the gene matches. The CDR3 contains 13 residues. The germline CDR1 and CDR2 sequences are ENHRY and SYGVKD. Using immunoSEQ multiplex PCR, the repertoire was profiled, and TCRdb retains in-frame clones only, with some absent. This sample has about 120,000 clones; 80% to 95% occur once, and the top ten carry 4.5%. This clonotype was obtained from an adult in good health. The sample in question was peripheral blood, obtained on day 0 of AZD1222 vaccination. This chain connects TRBV10-3 to TRBJ1-1; 8 nucleotides align to TRBD1. The CDR3 protein is CAIRDREYSEAFF. CDR3 DNA: TGTGCCATCAGGGACAGGGAATACTCTGAAGCTTTCTTT.